This TCR beta chain was retrieved from a study of blood T cell repertoires in COVID-19. Turning to the study itself: Nucleic acid was either cDNA or gDNA, and it came from T cells, B-cell-depleted T cells, or PBMCs.

The CDR3 spans 16 residues. Germline V gene data show CDR1 as GTSNPN and CDR2 as SVGIG (reference sequence). V lost 3 bases and J 5 bases, leaving 22 bases between the germline ends. The method was immunoSEQ multiplex PCR; TCRdb's version includes in-frame clones alone and lacks a portion of them. The data hold 64,000 or so clones, with 82% observed a single time. The sequenced material came from peripheral blood. V usage is TRBV30 and J usage is TRBJ1-1, with TRBD1 as a possible D gene (6 bases). The receptor comes from a human donor in a cohort sampled during active COVID-19. The CDR3 region has the DNA TGTGCCTGGAGCTCCCGAGCAGGGGCCGGTGGGACTGAAGCTTTCTTT. Protein sequence: CAWSSRAGAGGTEAFF.